This TCR beta chain stems from a study of T cells in Graves' hyperthyroidism and ophthalmopathy. The CDR3 regions of TCR beta were amplified from RNA transcripts. TCR CDR3 underwent first-round RT-PCR with the HTBI primer set. Using its own MiXCR run on the multiplex PCR reads, TCRdb lists one record per CDR3 protein. Of 600,000 to 750,000 distinct CDR3 sequences in the sample, roughly 17% were seen once. Germline lookup yields CDR1 KGHDR and CDR2 SFDVKD. This CDR3 region has 15 residues. J was trimmed by 9 bases and V by 6 bases; bases with no gene match: 10. This clonotype was seen a few times. The sample was blood. This TCR came from a man aged 45-65 years with Graves' hyperthyroidism. The chain carries TRBV24-1 and TRBJ2-1, with TRBD2 matching 10 bases. This CDR3 is CATSNSAGGPGEQFF. CDR3 DNA: TGTGCCACCAGTAATTCAGCGGGAGGGCCAGGTGAGCAGTTCTTC.